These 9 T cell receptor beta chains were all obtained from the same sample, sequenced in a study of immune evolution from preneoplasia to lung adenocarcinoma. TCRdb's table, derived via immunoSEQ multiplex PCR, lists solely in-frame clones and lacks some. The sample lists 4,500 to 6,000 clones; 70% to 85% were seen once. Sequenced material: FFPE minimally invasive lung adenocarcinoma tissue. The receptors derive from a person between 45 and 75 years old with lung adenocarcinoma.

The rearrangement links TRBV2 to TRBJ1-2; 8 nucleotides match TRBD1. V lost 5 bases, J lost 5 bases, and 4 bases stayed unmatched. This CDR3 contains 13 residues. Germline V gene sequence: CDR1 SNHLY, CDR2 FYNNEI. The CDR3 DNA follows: TGTGCCAGCAGTTACAGGGGGGGTTATGGCTACACCTTC. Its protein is CASSYRGGYGYTF.

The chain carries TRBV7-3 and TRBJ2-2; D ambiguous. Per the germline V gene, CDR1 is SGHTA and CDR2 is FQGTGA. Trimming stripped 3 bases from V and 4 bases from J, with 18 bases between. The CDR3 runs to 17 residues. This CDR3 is CASSFGPVGSSTGELFF. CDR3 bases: TGTGCCAGCAGCTTTGGACCAGTTGGCAGTTCCACCGGGGAGCTGTTTTTT.

CDR3 coding DNA: TGTGCCAGCAGTTTACAGGGAGAGGAGGAGACCCAGTACTTC. Its translation is CASSLQGEEETQYF. The chain has TRBV6-5 and TRBJ2-5; D is perhaps TRBD1 (6 bases). The germline V gene has CDR1 MNHEY and CDR2 SVGAGI. Trimming took off 4 bases at V and 5 bases at J, with 14 bases between the two ends. CDR3 length equals 14 residues.

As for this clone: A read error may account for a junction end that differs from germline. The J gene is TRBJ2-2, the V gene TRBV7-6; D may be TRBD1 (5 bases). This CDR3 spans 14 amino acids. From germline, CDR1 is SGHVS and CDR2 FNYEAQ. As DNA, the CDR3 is TGTGCCAGCAGCCTCTCAGGGAACGCCGGGGAGCTGTTTTTT. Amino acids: CASSLSGNAGELFF. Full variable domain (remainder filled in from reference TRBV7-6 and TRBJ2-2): GAGVSQSPRYKVTKRGQDVALRCDPISGHVSLYWYRQALGQGPEFLTYFNYEAQQDKSGLPNDRFSAERPEGSISTLTIQRTEQRDSAMYRCASSLSGNAGELFFGEGSRLTVL.

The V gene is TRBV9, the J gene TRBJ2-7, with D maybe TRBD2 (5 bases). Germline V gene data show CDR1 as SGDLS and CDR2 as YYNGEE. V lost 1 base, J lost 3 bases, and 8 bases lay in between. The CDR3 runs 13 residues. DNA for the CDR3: TGTGCCAGCAGCGTAATTGAGGGCTACGAGCAGTACTTC. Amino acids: CASSVIEGYEQYF.

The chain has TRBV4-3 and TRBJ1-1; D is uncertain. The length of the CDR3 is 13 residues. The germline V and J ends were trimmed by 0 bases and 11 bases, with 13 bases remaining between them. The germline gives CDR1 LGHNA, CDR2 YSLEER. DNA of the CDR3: TGCGCCAGCAGCCAAGATACGGGAGGAGGGGCTTTCTTT. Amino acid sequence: CASSQDTGGGAFF.

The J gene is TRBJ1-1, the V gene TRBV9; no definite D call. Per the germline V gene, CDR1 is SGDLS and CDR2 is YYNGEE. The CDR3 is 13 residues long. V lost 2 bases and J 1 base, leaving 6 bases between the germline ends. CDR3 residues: CASSVTWNTEAFF. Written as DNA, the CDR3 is TGTGCCAGCAGCGTCACTTGGAACACTGAAGCTTTCTTT. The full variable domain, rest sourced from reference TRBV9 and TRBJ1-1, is DSGVTQTPKHLITATGQRVTLRCSPRSGDLSVYWYQQSLDQGLQFLIQYYNGEERAKGNILERFSAQQFPDLHSELNLSSLELGDSALYFCASSVTWNTEAFFGQGTRLTVV.

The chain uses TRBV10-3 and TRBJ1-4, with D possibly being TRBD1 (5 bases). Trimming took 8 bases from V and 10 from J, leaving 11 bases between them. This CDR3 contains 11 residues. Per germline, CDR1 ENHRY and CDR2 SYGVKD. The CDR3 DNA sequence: TGTGCCATCGGAGGGGAGGGAAAACTGTTTTTT. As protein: CAIGGEGKLFF.

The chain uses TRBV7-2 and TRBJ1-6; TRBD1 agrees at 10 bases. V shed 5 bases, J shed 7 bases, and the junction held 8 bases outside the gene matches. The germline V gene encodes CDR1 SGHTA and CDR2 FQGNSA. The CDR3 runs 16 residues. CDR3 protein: CASSNTRQGANSPLHF. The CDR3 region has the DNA TGTGCCAGCAGCAATACCCGACAGGGGGCAAATTCACCCCTCCACTTT.